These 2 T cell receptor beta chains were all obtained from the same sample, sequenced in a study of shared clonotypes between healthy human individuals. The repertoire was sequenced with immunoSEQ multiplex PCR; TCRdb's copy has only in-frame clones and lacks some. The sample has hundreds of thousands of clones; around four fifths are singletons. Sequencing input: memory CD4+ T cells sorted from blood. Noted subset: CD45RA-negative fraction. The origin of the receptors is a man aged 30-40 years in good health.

Here the CDR3 reads CASSYKQGSTGELFF. In DNA form, the CDR3 reads TGTGCCAGCAGCTATAAACAAGGGAGTACCGGGGAGCTGTTTTTT. The V gene is TRBV7-8, the J gene TRBJ2-2, with D possibly TRBD2 on 5 matching bases. CDR1 and CDR2 (germline): SGHVS, FQNEAQ. Trimming shortened V by 4 bases and J by 5 bases, and 14 bases separated the two germline ends. The CDR3 is made up of 15 amino acids.

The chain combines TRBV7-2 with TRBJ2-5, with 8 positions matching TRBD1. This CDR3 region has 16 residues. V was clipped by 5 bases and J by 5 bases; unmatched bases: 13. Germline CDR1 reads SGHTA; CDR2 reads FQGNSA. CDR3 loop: CASSPGRTGIWETQYF. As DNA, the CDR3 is TGTGCCAGCAGCCCCGGTCGGACAGGGATATGGGAGACCCAGTACTTC. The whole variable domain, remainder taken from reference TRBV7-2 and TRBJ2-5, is GAGVSQSPSNKVTEKGKDVELRCDPISGHTALYWYRQSLGQGLEFLIYFQGNSAPDKSGLPSDRFSAERTGGSVSTLTIQRTQQEDSAVYLCASSPGRTGIWETQYFGPGTRLLVL.